This T cell receptor beta chain was captured in a study of human T cells and chemical hapten exposure. In TCRdb, the RACE reads were re-called with MiXCR into one record per CDR3 protein. The sample carries roughly 84,000 distinct CDR3 sequences, about 10% recorded once. This clonotype was detected many times. Time point described: patch test 3, about 24 weeks after DPC sensitization. Sample treatment: therapeutic diphenylcyclopropenone sensitization with weekly scalp DPC. V lost 4 bases and J 3 bases, leaving 13 bases between the germline ends. CDR3 size: 15 residues. The germline CDR1 and CDR2 sequences are MGHDK and SYGVNS.

Sample: whole blood, taken in connection with sensitization to the hapten diphenylcyclopropenone (DPC). The TCR originated in a woman aged 45-60 years with alopecia areata. Some clones in this sample may be carry-over from other donors' samples. The chain carries TRBV25-1 and TRBJ1-5; a weak D match, TRBD1 (5 bases). Here the CDR3 reads CASSGAGQPNQPQHF. The CDR3 nucleotides are TGTGCCAGCAGTGGGGCGGGGCAGCCCAATCAGCCCCAGCATTTT.